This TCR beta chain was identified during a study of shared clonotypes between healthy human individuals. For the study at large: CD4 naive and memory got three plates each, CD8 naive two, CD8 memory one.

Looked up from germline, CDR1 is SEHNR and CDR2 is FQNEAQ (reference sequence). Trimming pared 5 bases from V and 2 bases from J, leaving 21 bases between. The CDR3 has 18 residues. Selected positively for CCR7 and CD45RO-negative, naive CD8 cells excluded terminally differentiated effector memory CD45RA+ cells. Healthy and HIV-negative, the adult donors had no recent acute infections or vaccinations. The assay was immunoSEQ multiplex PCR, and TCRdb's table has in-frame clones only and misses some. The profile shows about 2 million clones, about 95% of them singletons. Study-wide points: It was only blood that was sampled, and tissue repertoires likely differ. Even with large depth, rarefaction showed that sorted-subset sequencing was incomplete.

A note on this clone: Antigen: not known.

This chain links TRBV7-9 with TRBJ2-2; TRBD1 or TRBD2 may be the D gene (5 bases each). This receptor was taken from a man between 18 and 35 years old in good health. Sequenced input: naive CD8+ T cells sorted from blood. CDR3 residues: CASSLLPGAGPNTGELFF. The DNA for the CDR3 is TGTGCCAGCAGCCTACTGCCCGGGGCAGGTCCTAACACCGGGGAGCTGTTTTTT.